These T cell receptor beta chains were read from a single sample in a study of T cells in Graves' hyperthyroidism and ophthalmopathy. TCRdb processed the multiplex PCR reads anew with MiXCR; each CDR3 protein has one entry. The sample yields hundreds of thousands of distinct CDR3 sequences, about 15% seen once. The sample was blood. The receptors were sampled from a man between 18 and 35 years old with Graves' ophthalmopathy. Each CDR3 is given with its conserved first and last residue. The D gene is left open where the match is weak. Rows give clone size only sometimes, using once, few, many, or a class for an expanded clone.

V gene	clone size	J gene	D gene	CDR3 protein	CDR3 DNA
TRBV3-1	many	TRBJ1-1	NA	CASSKSQGQAEAFF	TGTGCCAGCAGCAAGAGCCAGGGGCAGGCTGAAGCTTTCTTT
TRBV4-1	NA	TRBJ1-1	NA	CASSQAEPKSVEAFF	TGCGCCAGCAGCCAAGCTGAACCCAAATCGGTTGAAGCTTTCTTT
TRBV29-1	many	TRBJ2-7	TRBD1	CSVETGTGFYYEQYF	TGCAGCGTGGAAACCGGGACAGGATTTTACTACGAGCAGTACTTC
TRBV3-1	many	TRBJ1-2	TRBD1	CASSRQGSLTF	TGTGCCAGCAGCCGACAGGGTTCCCTCACCTTC
TRBV30	few	TRBJ2-3	NA	CAWSVNSYTDTQYF	TGTGCCTGGAGTGTAAACAGCTACACAGATACGCAGTATTTT
TRBV27	many	TRBJ1-5	TRBD1	CASSSQGARSNQPQHF	TGTGCCAGCAGTTCACAGGGGGCGCGTAGCAATCAGCCCCAGCATTTT
TRBV6-2/TRBV6-3	NA	TRBJ2-7	TRBD1	CASNPGQGLDEQYF	TGTGCCAGCAACCCGGGACAGGGGCTGGACGAGCAGTACTTC
TRBV12-3/TRBV12-4	many	TRBJ2-7	TRBD1	CASSPRTGVREQYF	TGTGCCAGCAGCCCCCGGACAGGGGTACGCGAGCAGTACTTC
TRBV20-1	many	TRBJ1-4	NA	CSVRDYFSSTNEKLFF	TGCAGTGTTAGGGACTACTTCTCATCAACTAATGAAAAACTGTTTTTT
TRBV2	many	TRBJ2-3	TRBD2	CASSEQAREQDTQYF	TGTGCCAGCAGTGAACAGGCGCGGGAGCAAGATACGCAGTATTTT
TRBV6-6	many	TRBJ1-1	NA	CASSYGGFTEAFF	TGTGCCAGCAGTTACGGTGGGTTCACTGAAGCTTTCTTT
TRBV27	many	TRBJ2-7	NA	CASSYSPGSYEQYF	TGTGCCAGCAGTTACAGCCCTGGTAGCTACGAGCAGTACTTC
TRBV6-2/TRBV6-3	many	TRBJ1-5	TRBD1	CASSYSNYRGRNNQPQHF	TGTGCCAGCAGTTACTCAAACTACAGGGGTAGGAACAATCAGCCCCAGCATTTT
TRBV27	few	TRBJ2-3	TRBD2	CASSLLLAGPPTDTQYF	TGTGCCAGCAGTTTATTACTAGCGGGGCCCCCCACAGATACGCAGTATTTT
TRBV24-1	few	TRBJ1-3	NA	CATSDSGTASGNTIYF	TGTGCCACCAGTGATTCCGGGACGGCCTCTGGAAACACCATATATTTT
TRBV7-7	few	TRBJ2-2	TRBD1	CASSFGTGETGELFF	TGTGCTAGCAGCTTTGGGACAGGGGAAACCGGGGAGCTGTTTTTT
TRBV5-6	many	TRBJ2-5	NA	CASSVVRETQYF	TGTGCCAGCAGCGTAGTTCGAGAGACCCAGTACTTC
TRBV2	many	TRBJ2-1	TRBD2	CASSEGGRVYNEQFF	TGTGCCAGCAGTGAAGGCGGGAGGGTGTACAATGAGCAGTTCTTC
TRBV5-1	NA	TRBJ2-3	TRBD2	CASSKTTSPSTDTQYF	TGCGCCAGCAGCAAAACGACTAGCCCTAGCACAGATACGCAGTATTTT
TRBV6-1	NA	TRBJ1-2	NA	CASSSPRVGYGYTF	TGTGCCAGCAGTTCCCCCAGGGTAGGCTATGGCTACACCTTC
TRBV20-1	NA	TRBJ2-1	TRBD2	CSARRLAAYNEQFF	TGCAGTGCTAGAAGGCTAGCGGCCTACAATGAGCAGTTCTTC